The present T cell receptor (beta chain) was sequenced within a study of metastatic and nonmetastatic thyroid tumors. Study background: Comparison of repertoires was carried out across blood and tumor or nodule tissue from malignant and benign thyroid patients. Study-level findings and limits: When malignant thyroid tumors were compared with benign nodules, TCR beta diversity was reportedly significantly higher in the malignant tumors. This held in both blood and tumor samples.

This clone was counted a few times. The antigen is unknown. At one of its ends the junction is not consistent with the germline gene, which may arise from a read error. Authors' data handling: Using the CDR3 differences seen across clinicopathological groups, the authors built a distant-metastasis classifier for papillary thyroid cancer, which was meant to discriminate distant-metastatic patients. TCRdb re-analyzed the PCR reads through MiXCR. V and J calls and clone size were set by TCRdb, not the authors. The sample consists of around 42,000 clones, about an eighth of them appearing once. This CDR3 is built from 14 residues. Germline lookup yields CDR1 MNHEY and CDR2 SVGEGT. Patients underwent thyroid surgery, and none had received any treatment before it.

The sequenced material came from blood. The chain couples TRBV6-2 or TRBV6-3 to TRBJ2-1; D is uncertain. This sequence originates from a female donor with papillary thyroid cancer or a benign thyroid nodule (not recorded which). Some clones in this sample may be carry-over from other donors' samples. The CDR3 here is CAGSSSCAYNDQFF. The CDR3 nucleotides are TGTGCCGGATCCAGTAGCTGCGCCTACAATGATCAGTTCTTC.